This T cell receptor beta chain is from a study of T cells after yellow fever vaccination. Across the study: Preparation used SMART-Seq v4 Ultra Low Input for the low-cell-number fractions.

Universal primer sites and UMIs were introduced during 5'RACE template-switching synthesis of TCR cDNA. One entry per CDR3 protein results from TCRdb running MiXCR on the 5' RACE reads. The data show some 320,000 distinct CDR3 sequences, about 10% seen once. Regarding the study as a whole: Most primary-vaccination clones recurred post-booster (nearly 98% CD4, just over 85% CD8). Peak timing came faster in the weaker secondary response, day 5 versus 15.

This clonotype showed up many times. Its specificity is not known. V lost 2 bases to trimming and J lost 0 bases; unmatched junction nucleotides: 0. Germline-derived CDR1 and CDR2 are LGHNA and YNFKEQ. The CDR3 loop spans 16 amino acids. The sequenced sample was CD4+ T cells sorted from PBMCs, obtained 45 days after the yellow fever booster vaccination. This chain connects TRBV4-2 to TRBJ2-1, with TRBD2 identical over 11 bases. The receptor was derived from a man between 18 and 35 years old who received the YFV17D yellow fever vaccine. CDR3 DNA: TGTGCCAGCAGCCAACTAGCGGGGGGCTCCTACAATGAGCAGTTCTTC. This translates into CASSQLAGGSYNEQFF.